This T cell receptor (beta chain) was retrieved from a study of blood T cell repertoires in COVID-19. Study-level information: The samples span acute and convalescent COVID-19 from the United States, Italy and Spain.

Profiled with immunoSEQ multiplex PCR; TCRdb holds only in-frame clones, not every one. Here the sample spans about 330,000 clones, around 87% being singletons. All enrollees were about 18 to 89 years old and from roughly 26 US areas. Among Cohort 3 donors, those recovered had two negative PCRs, clearance, or symptom resolution. CDR3 length: 15 residues. Between the trimmed V and J ends, which lost 3 bases and 2 bases, there was a span of 14 bases. The V gene's germline CDR1 is KGHSH and CDR2 LQKENI. The genes are TRBV18 and TRBJ2-7, with D possibly matching TRBD2 (5 bases). The sequenced sample was PBMCs or T cells enriched from blood (not recorded which). This sequence was found in a woman aged 25-40 years who had recovered from COVID-19. The DNA for the CDR3 is TGTGCCAGCTCACCGTACCAATCCGGGACCTACGAGCAGTACTTC. Translated, it gives CASSPYQSGTYEQYF.